This T cell receptor beta chain was captured in a study of shared clonotypes between healthy human individuals. About the study: Donors consisted of a couple of women and three men between 18 and 49.

Trimming pared 5 bases from V and 0 bases from J, leaving 10 bases between. Germline CDR1 and CDR2: SEHNR and FQNEAQ (reference sequence). This CDR3 comprises 14 residues. Nashville, Tennessee was home to all donors, each a Caucasian adult. TCRdb's table, derived via immunoSEQ multiplex PCR, lists solely in-frame clones and lacks some. The sample has around 700,000 clones, about 74% seen once. This chain connects TRBV7-9 to TRBJ2-5; no firm D call. The TCR comes from a woman under 40 in good health. The sample taken for sequencing was memory CD4+ T cells sorted from blood. The subset here: CD45RA-negative fraction. CDR3 region: CASSPRAHQETQYF. In DNA form, the CDR3 reads TGTGCCAGCAGCCCCCGGGCCCACCAAGAGACCCAGTACTTC. The complete variable domain, with remaining parts taken from reference TRBV7-9 and TRBJ2-5, reads DTGVSQNPRHKITKRGQNVTFRCDPISEHNRLYWYRQTLGQGPEFLTYFQNEAQLEKSRLLSDRFSAERPKGSFSTLEIQRTEQGDSAMYLCASSPRAHQETQYFGPGTRLLVL.